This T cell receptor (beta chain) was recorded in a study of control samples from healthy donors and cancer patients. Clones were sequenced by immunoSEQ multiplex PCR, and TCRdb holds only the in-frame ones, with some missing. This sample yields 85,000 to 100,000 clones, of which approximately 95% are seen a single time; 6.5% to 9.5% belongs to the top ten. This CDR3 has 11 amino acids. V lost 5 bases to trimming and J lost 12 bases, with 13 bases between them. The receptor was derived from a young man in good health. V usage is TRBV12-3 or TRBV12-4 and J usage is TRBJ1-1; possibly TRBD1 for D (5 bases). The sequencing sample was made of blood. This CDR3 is CASSLTGQSFF. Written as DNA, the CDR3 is TGTGCCAGCAGTCTAACAGGTCAATCTTTCTTT.